This paragraph covers one T cell receptor beta chain sequence. Germline V gene lookup returns CDR1 SGHRS and CDR2 YFSETQ. V was pared by 4 bases and J by 5 bases, with 9 bases of the junction left unmatched. The CDR3 consists of 15 residues. Sequencing was performed with immunoSEQ multiplex PCR; in TCRdb, only in-frame clones are kept and a portion is missing. The sample includes approximately 170,000 clones, about 81% seen only once; the top ten take approximately 3%. The sample originates from a study of blood T cell repertoires in COVID-19. At the level of the study: From T cells, B-cell-depleted T cells, or PBMCs came the material, which was cDNA or gDNA.

Sequences were obtained from PBMCs or T cells enriched from blood (not recorded which). The origin of this receptor is a woman aged 25 to 39 who had recovered from COVID-19. This rearrangement joins TRBV5-1 to TRBJ1-3; 7 nucleotides line up with TRBD1. The chain's CDR3 is CASSLGQPNRNTIYF. The CDR3 DNA is TGCGCCAGCAGCCTGGGACAGCCAAACAGAAACACCATATATTTT.